Shown below are 20 T cell receptor beta chains from a single sample sequenced in a study of blood T cell repertoires in COVID-19. This table comes from immunoSEQ multiplex PCR, and its TCRdb copy is limited to in-frame clones, with some not included. The sample consists of 55,000 to 70,000 clones, 85% to 90% of them appearing once. Sequenced: PBMCs or T cells enriched from blood (not recorded which). Source of these receptors: a woman aged 40 to 49 who had recovered from COVID-19.

The V gene is TRBV23-1, the J gene TRBJ2-7, with TRBD1 matching over 7 bases. TRBV23-1 falls under the ORF class, with uncertain function. The CDR3 extends over 14 amino acids. Trimming removed 9 bases from V and 3 bases from J; junction bases left unmatched: 11. The CDR3 nucleotides are TGCGCCAGTAAGCCAACAGGGGTCATCTACGAGCAGTACTTC. This gives the protein CASKPTGVIYEQYF.

The CDR3 region is CASSPGQGRYGYTF. The CDR3 coding sequence is TGTGCCAGTAGCCCGGGACAAGGTAGATATGGCTACACCTTC. The chain employs TRBV19 and TRBJ1-2, with a possible D match to TRBD1 (6 bases). V lost 6 bases to trimming and J lost 5 bases, with 16 bases between them. In germline, CDR1 is LNHDA, CDR2 SQIVND (reference sequence). The CDR3 length is 14 residues.

This chain links TRBV5-4 with TRBJ2-1; 8 nucleotides match TRBD2. Germline assignment: CDR1 SGHNT and CDR2 YYREEE (reference sequence). V trimming: 0 bases; J trimming: 0 bases; junction bases outside the gene matches: 5. The CDR3 sequence is 17 residues long. Here the CDR3 reads CASSLGGLVYSYNEQFF. In nucleotides, the CDR3 is TGTGCCAGCAGCTTGGGGGGACTAGTATACTCCTACAATGAGCAGTTCTTC.

This chain links TRBV5-4 with TRBJ2-1; a possible D gene is TRBD2 (5 bases). Germline CDR1 and CDR2: SGHNT and YYREEE (reference sequence). The CDR3 runs 14 residues. The V gene lost 4 bases and the J gene lost 6 bases, with 14 bases spanning the gap. The CDR3 reads CASSPLLVVNEQFF. The CDR3 DNA follows: TGTGCCAGCAGCCCACTACTAGTTGTCAATGAGCAGTTCTTC. The variable domain in full, completed from reference TRBV5-4 and TRBJ2-1, reads ETGVTQSPTHLIKTRGQQVTLRCSSQSGHNTVSWYQQALGQGPQFIFQYYREEENGRGNFPPRFSGLQFPNYSSELNVNALELDDSALYLCASSPLLVVNEQFFGPGTRLTVL.

The count of this clone is one. This rearrangement joins TRBV9 to TRBJ2-7, with 7 nucleotides matching TRBD1. Germline V gene data show CDR1 as SGDLS and CDR2 as YYNGEE. Losses at the gene ends were 4 bases for V and 3 bases for J; bases not matched to a gene: 10. The CDR3 has 15 residues. CDR3 sequence (DNA): TGTGCCAGCAGCCCAACCGGGACAGCAATCTACGAGCAGTACTTC. Translating gives CASSPTGTAIYEQYF.

The J gene is TRBJ1-2, the V gene TRBV7-2; D is possibly TRBD1 (6 bases). Trimming took 0 bases from V and 2 from J, leaving 10 bases between them. From germline, CDR1 is SGHTA and CDR2 FQGNSA. CDR3 length: 15 amino acids. The CDR3 nucleotides read TGTGCCAGCAGCTTAGCGCACACAGGGAACTATGGCTACACCTTC. Translated, it gives CASSLAHTGNYGYTF.

This rearrangement joins TRBV18 to TRBJ2-7, with D perhaps TRBD2 (5 bases). The germline gives CDR1 KGHSH, CDR2 LQKENI. V lost 4 bases and J lost 0, with 13 bases in between. The CDR3 sequence is 15 residues long. The CDR3, as DNA: TGTGCCAGCTCACGGCGAGAGGGTACCTCCTACGAGCAGTACTTC. This sequence encodes CASSRREGTSYEQYF.

The chain has TRBV20-1 and TRBJ2-5, with no clear D. Trimming took off 3 bases at V and 5 bases at J, with 10 bases between the two ends. Germline-derived CDR1 and CDR2 are DFQATT and SNEGSKA (reference sequence). This CDR3 comprises 12 residues. DNA of the CDR3: TGCAGTGCTAGTACACCACAGGAGACCCAGTACTTC. Encoded protein: CSASTPQETQYF.

This clone was observed a handful of times. The chain employs TRBV5-1 and TRBJ1-3; D remains unclear. Germline V gene sequence: CDR1 SGHRS, CDR2 YFSETQ. This CDR3 region has 15 residues. Trimming stripped 4 bases from V and 0 bases from J, with 11 bases between. This CDR3 is CASSPDTASGNTIYF. CDR3 coding DNA: TGCGCCAGCAGCCCCGACACCGCCTCTGGAAACACCATATATTTT.

Points on this clone: Other nucleotide sequences from this sample produce the same CDR3. The chain combines TRBV29-1 with TRBJ1-5; D gene ambiguous. The germline V and J ends were trimmed by 6 bases and 1 base, with 7 bases remaining between them. Germline V gene data show CDR1 as SQVTM and CDR2 as ANQGSEA. This CDR3 region has 12 residues. CDR3 in amino acids: CSVAGSNQPQHF. The CDR3 bases are TGCAGCGTCGCCGGGAGCAATCAGCCCCAGCATTTT.

This chain's CDR3 is CASSVEGGVGQPQHF. CDR3 DNA: TGTGCCAGCAGCGTAGAGGGAGGGGTAGGGCAGCCCCAGCATTTT. The chain employs TRBV9 and TRBJ1-5; a possible D gene is TRBD1 (5 bases). The V and J ends lost 0 bases and 7 bases respectively, with 14 bases between them. Germline V lookup: CDR1 SGDLS, CDR2 YYNGEE. The CDR3 length is 15 residues.

J is TRBJ2-2 and V is TRBV3-1 (or the pseudogene TRBV3-2); TRBD1 agrees at 9 bases. The CDR3 totals 15 residues. The V segment lost 9 bases and the J segment 6 bases; nucleotides outside the gene matches: 11. Germline V CDR1 and CDR2: LGHDT, YNNKEL (reference sequence). The CDR3 DNA is TGTGCCAGTCGCACCGGGACAGGGTTCGCCGGGGAGCTGTTTTTT. As protein: CASRTGTGFAGELFF.

J is TRBJ1-3 and V is TRBV4-2, with TRBD1 as a possible D gene (6 bases). Germline assignment: CDR1 LGHNA and CDR2 YNFKEQ. The CDR3 has 17 residues. Trimming removed 0 bases at V and 1 base at J, with 13 bases between. The CDR3, as DNA: TGTGCCAGCAGCCAAGAAGAGGGGGAGAGATCTGGAAACACCATATATTTT. Translated: CASSQEEGERSGNTIYF.

The chain carries TRBV12-3 or TRBV12-4 and TRBJ1-1; D uncertain. CDR3 length equals 12 residues. V lost 1 base to trimming and J lost 11 bases, with 11 bases between them. The CDR3 is CASSLEGGSAFF. In DNA, the CDR3 is TGTGCCAGCAGTTTAGAGGGAGGATCGGCTTTCTTT.

The chain's CDR3 is CASREGQGGTEAFF. The CDR3, as DNA: TGCGCCAGCAGGGAGGGACAGGGAGGCACTGAAGCTTTCTTT. The V gene is TRBV5-1, the J gene TRBJ1-1; the match to TRBD1 covers 9 bases. V shed 5 bases and J 4 bases; nucleotides not matched to a gene: 6. CDR3 length: 14 amino acids. Germline lookup yields CDR1 SGHRS and CDR2 YFSETQ.

The genes are TRBV19 and TRBJ1-1; D is undetermined. Looked up from germline, CDR1 is LNHDA and CDR2 is SQIVND (reference sequence). The CDR3 loop spans 13 amino acids. V was shortened by 6 bases and J by 1 base, with 9 bases between the two germline ends. CDR3 region: CASRFAENTEAFF. CDR3 nucleotide sequence: TGTGCCAGTAGGTTTGCAGAGAACACTGAAGCTTTCTTT.

On this clone: Relative to the germline gene, one junction end is altered; a read error may explain this. This specimen includes other DNA sequences encoding the same CDR3. This chain joins TRBV4-1 and TRBJ1-2; D unclear. The CDR3 consists of 14 residues. Germline V gene data show CDR1 as MGHRA and CDR2 as YSYEKL. This chain's CDR3 is CASSSPGRKYGYTF. The DNA of the CDR3 is TGCGCCAGCAGCTCACCCGGGAGAAAGTATGGCTACACCTTT.

The rearrangement links TRBV19 to TRBJ2-7, with D possibly matching TRBD1 (5 bases). Germline V gene data show CDR1 as LNHDA and CDR2 as SQIVND (reference sequence). The CDR3 is 15 amino acids. Trimming stripped 3 bases from V and 6 bases from J, with 18 bases between. This chain's CDR3 is CASSIGWSGRGEQYF. CDR3 sequence (DNA): TGTGCCAGTAGTATCGGTTGGTCAGGGCGAGGCGAGCAGTACTTC.

J is TRBJ2-4 and V is TRBV15; D ambiguous. Germline lookup yields CDR1 LNHNV and CDR2 YYDKDF (reference sequence). This CDR3 has 18 residues. Trimming cost V 0 bases and J 3 bases, with 18 bases left between them. CDR3 residues: CATSRELPRVLGKNIQYF. Here the CDR3 DNA reads TGTGCCACCAGCAGAGAACTCCCCCGCGTCCTAGGCAAAAACATTCAGTACTTC.

V usage is TRBV5-1 and J usage is TRBJ1-3; 7 bases fit TRBD1. This CDR3 is 18 amino acids long. The germline gives CDR1 SGHRS, CDR2 YFSETQ. The trim removed 0 bases at V and 0 bases at J, leaving 9 bases unmatched. CDR3 nucleotide sequence: TGCGCCAGCAGCTTGGATTCCCCGGGACAGAACTCTGGAAACACCATATATTTT. Protein product: CASSLDSPGQNSGNTIYF.